This TCR beta chain was recorded in a study of PD-L1 blockade in urothelial cancer. Looking at the study overall: Men with urothelial cancer arising in the bladder made up twenty-five of 29 patients. Before enrollment, 0 to 3 chemotherapy regimens had been given to patients. Each blood sample yielded a median of 141,255 T cells.

Regarding time point: pretreatment peripheral blood. Using immunoSEQ multiplex PCR, the repertoire was profiled, and TCRdb retains in-frame clones only, with some absent. Here the sample spans approximately 79,000 clones, around four fifths being singletons. Trimming took off 5 bases at V and 8 bases at J, with 11 bases between the two ends. CDR3 length equals 12 residues. From germline, CDR1 is SGHDT and CDR2 YYEEEE. The source is a man between 40 and 49 years old with urothelial cancer. The sample here was PBMCs, taken around atezolizumab (anti-PD-L1) treatment. The genes are TRBV5-6 and TRBJ2-1; D ambiguous. CDR3 bases: TGTGCCAGCAGTTTTACAGCTTATGAGCAGTTCTTC. This sequence encodes CASSFTAYEQFF.